The next 20 T cell receptor beta chains were all read from a single sample in a study of blood T cell repertoires in COVID-19. Clones were sequenced by immunoSEQ multiplex PCR, and TCRdb holds only the in-frame ones, with some missing. This table has about 480,000 clones, roughly 89% appearing once. The sample comprised peripheral blood. These receptor sequences come from a man younger than 35 with COVID-19, enrolled during active disease.

The chain employs TRBV5-4 and TRBJ2-1; 7 nucleotides align to TRBD2. Trimming cost V 5 bases and J 2 bases; bases outside gene matches: 4. The CDR3 has 14 residues. Germline lookup yields CDR1 SGHNT and CDR2 YYREEE (reference sequence). The CDR3 here is CASSVGGAYNEQFF. In nucleotides, the CDR3 is TGTGCCAGCAGTGTGGGGGGGGCCTACAATGAGCAGTTCTTC. Full variable domain (outside the CDR3, taken from reference TRBV5-4 and TRBJ2-1): ETGVTQSPTHLIKTRGQQVTLRCSSQSGHNTVSWYQQALGQGPQFIFQYYREEENGRGNFPPRFSGLQFPNYSSELNVNALELDDSALYLCASSVGGAYNEQFFGPGTRLTVL.

The V and J genes are TRBV2 and TRBJ1-2; tentatively, D is TRBD1 (6 bases). Trimming stripped 11 bases from V and 4 bases from J, with 20 bases between. Germline V CDR1 and CDR2: SNHLY, FYNNEI. The CDR3 spans 14 residues. In DNA, the CDR3 is TGTGCCGCCCGAGGGGGGGGCGCATTCTATGGCTACACCTTC. This encodes CAARGGGAFYGYTF.

This CDR3 reads CASSLDRGITEAFF. The DNA of the CDR3 is TGTGCCAGCAGCTTAGACAGGGGGATTACTGAAGCTTTCTTT. This chain uses TRBV7-2 with TRBJ1-1; 8 bases align to TRBD1. In germline, CDR1 is SGHTA, CDR2 FQGNSA. The J segment lost 5 bases and the V segment lost 1 base, leaving 3 bases of the junction unmatched. The CDR3 is made up of 14 amino acids.

V usage is TRBV6-5 and J usage is TRBJ2-1; 7 positions agree with TRBD1. CDR3 length: 14 residues. V shed 6 bases, J shed 7 bases, and the junction held 9 bases outside the gene matches. The germline gives CDR1 MNHEY, CDR2 SVGAGI. The CDR3 DNA sequence: TGTGCCAGCAGAGACAGGGAAGGACGGAATGAGCAGTTCTTC. Encoded protein: CASRDREGRNEQFF.

The chain has TRBV9 and TRBJ2-3, with unresolved D. CDR1 SGDLS and CDR2 YYNGEE come from the germline V gene. The CDR3 length is 15 residues. V lost 2 bases and J 2 bases, leaving 12 bases between the germline ends. The CDR3 nucleotides read TGTGCCAGCAGCGTGGCACCAAGTAACACAGATACGCAGTATTTT. Encoded protein: CASSVAPSNTDTQYF.

This clone appeared a single time. The gene calls are TRBV25-1 and TRBJ2-5; D is unclear. The V gene's germline CDR1 is MGHDK and CDR2 SYGVNS. V was shortened by 4 bases and J by 5 bases, with 8 bases between the two germline ends. CDR3 length equals 12 residues. The CDR3 DNA sequence: TGTGCCAGCAGTGGCCATCAGGAGACCCAGTACTTC. It yields the protein CASSGHQETQYF.

This clone showed up just once. This chain connects TRBV24-1 to TRBJ2-1, with no clear D. V dropped 4 bases and J dropped 8 bases, with 14 bases sitting between them. Germline lookup yields CDR1 KGHDR and CDR2 SFDVKD. There are 14 residues in the CDR3. The CDR3 DNA is TGTGCCACCAGTGAACCGACCAGGCAGGATGAGCAGTTCTTC. Its protein product is CATSEPTRQDEQFF.

The V gene is TRBV23-1, the J gene TRBJ2-7; TRBD1 matches at 7 bases. TRBV23-1 is placed among ORFs of uncertain function. With V trimmed by 4 bases and J by 12 bases, 18 bases remained unmatched. The CDR3 is 15 residues long. In nucleotides, the CDR3 is TGCGCCAGCAGTCTCACATTTGCGAACCGGGACAGATTGTACTTC. Translation gives CASSLTFANRDRLYF.

This chain links TRBV24-1 with TRBJ2-1; weak D call: TRBD1 (5 bases). Trimming shortened V by 3 bases and J by 4 bases, and 12 bases separated the two germline ends. The CDR3 is 15 residues long. Looked up from germline, CDR1 is KGHDR and CDR2 is SFDVKD. The CDR3 DNA follows: TGTGCCACCAGTGATGCAGGGTCCGGGTACAATGAGCAGTTCTTC. This translates into CATSDAGSGYNEQFF.

There are a few counts of this clone. V is TRBV6-5 and J is TRBJ1-5; the D gene is possibly TRBD1 (5 bases). Between the trimmed V and J ends, which lost 6 bases and 0 bases, there was a span of 12 bases. Germline loops: CDR1 MNHEY, CDR2 SVGAGI. The CDR3 has 15 residues. In nucleotides, the CDR3 is TGTGCCAGCAGCGCGGGACTGTATAGCAATCAGCCCCAGCATTTT. This gives the protein CASSAGLYSNQPQHF.

This rearrangement joins TRBV6-6 to TRBJ2-7; TRBD1 is a possible D gene (5 bases). This CDR3 has 13 amino acids. V gave up 3 bases and J gave up 5 bases, with 11 bases separating them. The germline CDR1 and CDR2 sequences are MNHNY and SVGAGI (reference sequence). CDR3 DNA: TGTGCCAGCAGTTATAGACAGTCCCACGAGCAGTACTTC. Translated: CASSYRQSHEQYF.

This chain joins TRBV9 and TRBJ2-3, with 7 bases aligning to TRBD2. Germline V CDR1 and CDR2: SGDLS, YYNGEE. V shed 0 bases and J 0 bases; nucleotides not matched to a gene: 4. This CDR3 contains 16 residues. The DNA of the CDR3 is TGTGCCAGCAGCGTAGGGCTAGCGGCGAGCACAGATACGCAGTATTTT. This codes for CASSVGLAASTDTQYF.

The V call is TRBV19, the J call TRBJ2-7; D perhaps matches TRBD2 (5 bases). The V end lost 8 bases, the J end lost 5 bases, and 16 bases lay between the germline ends. The CDR3 is 13 residues long. CDR1 and CDR2 from the germline V gene are LNHDA and SQIVND (reference sequence). CDR3 coding DNA: TGTGCCAGTTCTCCACGGGGAATCAACGAGCAGTACTTC. Translating gives CASSPRGINEQYF.

This chain links TRBV2 with TRBJ1-1, with 7 bases lining up with TRBD1. After removal of 6 bases from V and 1 base from J, the junction contained 5 bases not matched to a gene. The CDR3 spans 14 residues. Germline-derived CDR1 and CDR2 are SNHLY and FYNNEI. This chain's CDR3 is CASSKGQRNTEAFF. CDR3 sequence (DNA): TGTGCCAGCAGCAAGGGACAGAGGAACACTGAAGCTTTCTTT.

The CDR3 loop is CASSPGLVVDEQFF. The CDR3 region has the DNA TGTGCCAGCAGCCCGGGACTAGTGGTTGATGAGCAGTTCTTC. V usage is TRBV3-1 (or the pseudogene TRBV3-2) and J usage is TRBJ2-1; 8 nucleotides agree with TRBD2. This CDR3 is 14 amino acids long. The trim removed 4 bases at V and 8 bases at J, leaving 7 bases unmatched. Germline CDR1 LGHDT, CDR2 YNNKEL (reference sequence).

The genes are TRBV11-1 and TRBJ1-3; tentatively, D is TRBD1 (5 bases). Germline CDR1 is SGHAT and CDR2 is FQDESV (reference sequence). Trimming removed 8 bases from V and 0 bases from J, with 8 bases in between. The CDR3 contains 13 residues. The CDR3 sequence is CASRGTSGNTIYF. DNA for the CDR3: TGTGCCAGCCGGGGGACCTCTGGAAACACCATATATTTT.

The V gene is TRBV7-8, the J gene TRBJ2-5, with 8 bases matching TRBD1. Germline CDR1 and CDR2: SGHVS and FQNEAQ. This CDR3 has 16 residues. V lost 0 bases to trimming and J lost 4 bases; unmatched junction nucleotides: 7. CDR3 DNA: TGTGCCAGCAGCTTAGCGTTCAGGGGGCGAGGAGAGACCCAGTACTTC. This encodes CASSLAFRGRGETQYF.

The chain combines TRBV20-1 with TRBJ2-7, with D unclear. Trimming stripped 1 base from V and 3 bases from J, with 4 bases between. There are 11 residues in the CDR3. Germline CDR1 DFQATT, CDR2 SNEGSKA (reference sequence). CDR3 DNA: TGCAGTGCTAGAGGCAGCTACGAGCAGTACTTC. Translating gives CSARGSYEQYF.

The chain recombines TRBV7-2 with TRBJ2-7; 7 bases fit TRBD1. The CDR3 length is 15 residues. Losses at the gene ends were 2 bases for V and 2 bases for J; bases not matched to a gene: 6. Germline CDR1 SGHTA, CDR2 FQGNSA. Written as DNA, the CDR3 is TGTGCCAGCAGCTTACAGACAGGGAGAACCTACGAGCAGTACTTC. Translated, it gives CASSLQTGRTYEQYF.

The chain's CDR3 is CASGTGTAGNTIYF. The CDR3 DNA sequence: TGCGCCAGCGGAACAGGGACAGCCGGAAACACCATATATTTT. The chain joins TRBV5-1 to TRBJ1-3; 7 nucleotides line up with TRBD1. From germline, CDR1 is SGHRS and CDR2 YFSETQ. Trimming cost V 7 bases and J 4 bases; bases outside gene matches: 8. This CDR3 region has 14 residues.